Following are 2 T cell receptor beta chains from one sample sequenced in a study of blood T cell repertoires in COVID-19. Assay: immunoSEQ multiplex PCR; the TCRdb copy retains only in-frame clones and omits some. This sample carries approximately 40,000 clones, 91% of them seen once, and the ten largest clones take around 5.8%. The source material was peripheral blood. These receptor sequences come from a woman older than 75 with acute or convalescent COVID-19.

The chain couples TRBV30 to TRBJ2-3, with TRBD2 identical over 7 bases. Germline V gene data show CDR1 as GTSNPN and CDR2 as SVGIG (reference sequence). V dropped 0 bases and J dropped 6; count of bases not matched to a gene: 6. The CDR3 sequence is 14 residues long. The CDR3 DNA reads as TGTGCCTGGAGTGTTACCGGGGGGACGGATACGCAGTATTTT. It codes for CAWSVTGGTDTQYF. The full variable domain, its missing parts supplied by reference TRBV30 and TRBJ2-3, is SQTIHQWPATLVQPVGSPLSLECTVEGTSNPNLYWYRQAAGRGLQLLFYSVGIGQISSEVPQNLSASRPQDRQFILSSKKLLLSDSGFYLCAWSVTGGTDTQYFGPGTRLTVL.

The V call is TRBV30, the J call TRBJ1-1, with D possibly TRBD1 on 6 matching bases. CDR3 length: 13 amino acids. Germline V gene sequence: CDR1 GTSNPN, CDR2 SVGIG (reference sequence). Trimming removed 2 bases from V and 1 base from J, with 8 bases in between. In DNA form, the CDR3 reads TGTGCCTGGAGTCTACAGGGGAACACTGAAGCTTTCTTT. Amino acids: CAWSLQGNTEAFF.